This TCR beta chain was retrieved from a study of brain metastases from non-small cell lung cancer. Study-level points and caveats: Compared with primary tumors, brain metastases showed less T-cell infiltration. Expanded T-cell clones appeared in roughly 70% of brain metastases over primaries. TCR repertoires overlapped largely between brain metastases and matched primaries.

V lost 0 bases to trimming and J lost 6 bases, with 15 bases between them. CDR1 and CDR2 (germline): ENHRY, SYGVKD. This CDR3 is 15 amino acids long. Assay used: immunoSEQ multiplex PCR; TCRdb lists only in-frame clones, some missing. The data contain 14,000 to 15,000 clones, over 80% of them singletons. About this clone itself: What it binds is unknown.

Sequencing used primary lung tumor tissue. This sequence originates from a donor at least 40 years old with non-small cell lung cancer. The V gene is TRBV10-3, the J gene TRBJ2-7, with D perhaps matching TRBD1 (6 bases). This CDR3 is CAISESRGRGSEQYF. The CDR3 DNA reads as TGTGCCATCAGTGAGTCAAGGGGAAGGGGGAGCGAGCAGTACTTC.